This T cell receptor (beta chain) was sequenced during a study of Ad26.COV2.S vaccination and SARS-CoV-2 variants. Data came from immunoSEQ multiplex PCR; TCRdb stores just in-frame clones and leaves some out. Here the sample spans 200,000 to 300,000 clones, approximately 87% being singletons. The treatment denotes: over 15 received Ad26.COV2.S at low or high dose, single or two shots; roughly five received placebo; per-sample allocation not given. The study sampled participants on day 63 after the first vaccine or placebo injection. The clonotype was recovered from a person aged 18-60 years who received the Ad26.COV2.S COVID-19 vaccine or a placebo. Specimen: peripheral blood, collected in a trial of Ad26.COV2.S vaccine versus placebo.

The CDR3 spells CASSYGTSGITGTQYF. CDR3 in DNA: TGTGCCAGCAGCTACGGGACTAGCGGGATCACGGGTACGCAGTATTTT. V gene TRBV14 combines with J gene TRBJ2-3, with 13 bases fitting TRBD2. CDR1 and CDR2 (germline): SGHDN, FVKESK. The CDR3 has 16 residues. V gave up 5 bases and J gave up 8 bases; unmatched junction bases: 10.